This T cell receptor (beta chain) appears in the sequencing data of a study of T cell changes during pregnancy in multiple sclerosis. Repertoires were generated with immunoSEQ multiplex PCR, while TCRdb's copy carries only in-frame clones and drops some. There are about 59,000 clones in the sample; over 85% occur only once, and 2% to 3% lies in the top ten. Germline V gene sequence: CDR1 SQVTM, CDR2 ANQGSEA. J gave up 1 base and V 2 bases, and 8 bases lay outside the gene matches. The CDR3 is 17 amino acids. The sequence derives from a female donor with multiple sclerosis, enrolled in a pregnancy study. The source material was CD8+ T cells from peripheral blood mononuclear cells, sampled in the third trimester of pregnancy. This chain links TRBV29-1 with TRBJ2-1, with TRBD2 matching over 10 bases. CDR3 protein: CSVERLAGVLSYNEQFF. Written as DNA, the CDR3 is TGCAGCGTTGAAAGGCTAGCGGGGGTTTTATCCTACAATGAGCAGTTCTTC.